This TCR beta chain was obtained from a study of control samples from healthy donors and cancer patients. TCRdb's table, derived via immunoSEQ multiplex PCR, lists solely in-frame clones and lacks some. This sample carries roughly 88,000 clones, 80% to 95% of them seen once, and the ten largest clones take around 0.92%. The specimen sequenced was blood. The TCR comes from a woman in her thirties in good health.

CDR3: CASSQTSGDTDTQYF. Written as DNA, the CDR3 is TGTGCCAGCAGTCAAACTAGCGGAGACACAGATACGCAGTATTTT. The chain combines TRBV2 with TRBJ2-3; TRBD2 matches at 8 bases. The trim removed 5 bases at V and 2 bases at J, leaving 6 bases unmatched. CDR3 length: 15 residues. CDR1 SNHLY and CDR2 FYNNEI come from the germline V gene.